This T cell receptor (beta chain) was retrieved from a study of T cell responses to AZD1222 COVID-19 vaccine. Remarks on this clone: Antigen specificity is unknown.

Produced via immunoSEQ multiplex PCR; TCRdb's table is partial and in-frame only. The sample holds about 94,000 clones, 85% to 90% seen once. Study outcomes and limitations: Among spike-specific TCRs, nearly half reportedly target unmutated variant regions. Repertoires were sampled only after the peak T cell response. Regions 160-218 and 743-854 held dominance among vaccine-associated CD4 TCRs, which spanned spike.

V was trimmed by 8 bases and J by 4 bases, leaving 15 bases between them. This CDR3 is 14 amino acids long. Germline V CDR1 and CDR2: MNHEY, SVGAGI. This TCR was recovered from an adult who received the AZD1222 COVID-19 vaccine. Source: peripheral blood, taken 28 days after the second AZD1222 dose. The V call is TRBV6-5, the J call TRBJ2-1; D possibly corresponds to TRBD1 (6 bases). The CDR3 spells CASGQSGKYNEQFF. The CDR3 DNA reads TGTGCCAGCGGACAGTCTGGTAAATACAATGAGCAGTTCTTC.